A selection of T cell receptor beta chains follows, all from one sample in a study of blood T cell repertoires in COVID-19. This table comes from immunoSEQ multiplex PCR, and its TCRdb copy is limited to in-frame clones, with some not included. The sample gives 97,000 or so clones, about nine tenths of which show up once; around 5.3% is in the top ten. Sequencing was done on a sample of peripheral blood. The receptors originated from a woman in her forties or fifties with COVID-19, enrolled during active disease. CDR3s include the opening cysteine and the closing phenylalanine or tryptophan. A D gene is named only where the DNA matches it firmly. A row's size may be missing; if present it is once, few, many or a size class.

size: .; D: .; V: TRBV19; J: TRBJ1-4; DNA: TGTGCCAGTAATATACAGGGTGGAGGGGAAAAACTGTTTTTT; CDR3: CASNIQGGGEKLFF
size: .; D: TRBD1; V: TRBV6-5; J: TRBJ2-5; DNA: TGTGCCAGCAGTTACTCGAGCAGGGGGCAAAAGACCCAGTACTTC; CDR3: CASSYSSRGQKTQYF
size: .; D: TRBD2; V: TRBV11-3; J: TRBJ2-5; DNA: TGTGCCAGCAGCTTAGGGGTCGGGGGGGCCGAAGAGACCCAGTACTTC; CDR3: CASSLGVGGAEETQYF
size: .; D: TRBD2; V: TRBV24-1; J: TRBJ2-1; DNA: TGTGCCACCAGTGATTTTAGGGCGGGGGGGTCCAATGAGCAGTTCTTC; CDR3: CATSDFRAGGSNEQFF
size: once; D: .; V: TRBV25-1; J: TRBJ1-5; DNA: TGTGCCAGCAGTGACACAGGGATAGGTCAGCCCCAGCATTTT; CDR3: CASSDTGIGQPQHF
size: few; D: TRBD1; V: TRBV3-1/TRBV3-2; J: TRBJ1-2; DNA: TGTGCCAGCAGCAAGATGGGACAGGGCTACGGCTACACCTTC; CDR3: CASSKMGQGYGYTF
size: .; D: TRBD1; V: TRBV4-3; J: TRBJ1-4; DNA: TGCGCCAGCAGCCAAGACAGGGGGCGTCCTGGAAAACTGTTTTTT; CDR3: CASSQDRGRPGKLFF
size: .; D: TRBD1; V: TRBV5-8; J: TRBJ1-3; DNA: TGTGCCAGCAGCTTGGGGTTGACAGGGCCTGGAAACACCATATATTTT; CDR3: CASSLGLTGPGNTIYF
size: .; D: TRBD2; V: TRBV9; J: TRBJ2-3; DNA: TGTGCCAGCAGCGACCGGACTAGCGGGACCGCCACGCAGTATTTT; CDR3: CASSDRTSGTATQYF
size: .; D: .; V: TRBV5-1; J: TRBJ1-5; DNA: TGCGCCAGCAGCTTGGTCGCAGATCAGCCCCAGCATTTT; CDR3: CASSLVADQPQHF
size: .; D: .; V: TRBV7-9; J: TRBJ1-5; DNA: TGTGCCAGCAGCTCTAGTGGGGGGAATCAGCCCCAGCATTTT; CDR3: CASSSSGGNQPQHF
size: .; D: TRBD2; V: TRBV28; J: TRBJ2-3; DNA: TGTGCCAGCAGTTTATGGACTAGCGGGGGGTTAACAGATACGCAGTATTTT; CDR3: CASSLWTSGGLTDTQYF
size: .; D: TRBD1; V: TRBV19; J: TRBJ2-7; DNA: TGTGCCAGTAGTACGGGGACAGTTTTGGAGCAGTACTTC; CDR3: CASSTGTVLEQYF
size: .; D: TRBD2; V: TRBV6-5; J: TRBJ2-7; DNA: TGTGCCAGCAGTTACTCGCCAGCGGGGGGCTACGAGCAGTACTTC; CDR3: CASSYSPAGGYEQYF
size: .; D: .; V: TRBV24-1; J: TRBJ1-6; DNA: TGTGCCACCAGTTTGGGGGCGGCGAATTCACCCCTCCACTTT; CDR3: CATSLGAANSPLHF
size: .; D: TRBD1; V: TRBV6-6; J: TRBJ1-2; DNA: TGTGCCAGCATAGGAGAGAGGGGGCAAGGCTACACCTTC; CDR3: CASIGERGQGYTF
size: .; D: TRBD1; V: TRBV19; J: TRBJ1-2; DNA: TGTGCCAGTAGGAATAAGGGACAGTCATTTTATGGCTACACCTTC; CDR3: CASRNKGQSFYGYTF
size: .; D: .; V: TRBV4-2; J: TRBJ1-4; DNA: TGTGCCAGCAGCCAAGAGGGATGGGGCAGTAATAATGAAAAACTGTTTTTT; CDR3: CASSQEGWGSNNEKLFF
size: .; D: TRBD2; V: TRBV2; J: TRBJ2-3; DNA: TGTGCCAGAACCGGTCCTAGCGGGGAGCCTAACCCCACAGATACGCAGTATTTT; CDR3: CARTGPSGEPNPTDTQYF
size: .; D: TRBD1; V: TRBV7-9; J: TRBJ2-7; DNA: TGTGCCAGCAGCTTATTTGAGCAGGGGGCCGACGAGCAGTACTTC; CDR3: CASSLFEQGADEQYF
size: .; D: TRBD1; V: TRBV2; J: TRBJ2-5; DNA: TGTGCCAGCAGTCCCCGACAGGGGCAAGAGACCCAGTACTTC; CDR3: CASSPRQGQETQYF
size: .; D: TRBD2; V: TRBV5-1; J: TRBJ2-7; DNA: TGCGCCAGCAGCTTGGTGCCCAGCGGGGGCTACGAGCAGTACTTC; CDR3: CASSLVPSGGYEQYF
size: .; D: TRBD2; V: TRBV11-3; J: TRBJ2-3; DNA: TGTGCCAGCAGCTTATCATCGGGGGGGCCTTCCCTTACGCAGTATTTT; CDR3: CASSLSSGGPSLTQYF
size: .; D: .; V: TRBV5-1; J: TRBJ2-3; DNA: TGCGCCAGCACCACGACAGGCACTGGCGGGGATACGCAGTATTTT; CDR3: CASTTTGTGGDTQYF
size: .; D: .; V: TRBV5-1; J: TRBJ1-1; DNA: TGCGCCAGCAGCTTGGCCGCGAGGGGAGGTACTGAAGCTTTCTTT; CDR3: CASSLAARGGTEAFF
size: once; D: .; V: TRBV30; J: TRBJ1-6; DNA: TGTGCCTGGAGTGTAGGTGGGAGATCACCCCTCCACTTT; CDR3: CAWSVGGRSPLHF
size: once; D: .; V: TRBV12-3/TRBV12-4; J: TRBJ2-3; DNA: TGTGCCAGCAAGCCAACAGTCACAGATACGCAGTATTTT; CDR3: CASKPTVTDTQYF
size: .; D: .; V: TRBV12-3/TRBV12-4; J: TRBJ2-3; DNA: TGTGCCAGCATAAGGGGGGGGACAGATACGCAGTATTTT; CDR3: CASIRGGTDTQYF
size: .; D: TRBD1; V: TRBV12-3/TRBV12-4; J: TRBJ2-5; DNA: TGTGCCAGCAGAGGGACAGGCCGGGAGACCCAGTACTTC; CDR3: CASRGTGRETQYF
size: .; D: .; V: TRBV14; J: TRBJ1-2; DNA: TGTGCCAGCAGCCAAGATCTCGGTCTCTATGGCTACACCTTC; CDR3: CASSQDLGLYGYTF
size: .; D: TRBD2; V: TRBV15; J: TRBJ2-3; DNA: TGTGCCACCAGCATTTGGACTAGCGGGAGCACAGATACGCAGTATTTT; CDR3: CATSIWTSGSTDTQYF
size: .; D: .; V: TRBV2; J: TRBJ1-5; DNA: TGTGCCAGCAGTGAATACACCTCTGGGCATCAGCCCCAGCATTTT; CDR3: CASSEYTSGHQPQHF
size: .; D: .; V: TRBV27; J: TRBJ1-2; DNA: TGTGCCAGCAGTTTATTCCCCGGGAACTATGGCTACACCTTC; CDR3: CASSLFPGNYGYTF
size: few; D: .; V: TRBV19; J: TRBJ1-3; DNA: TGTGCCTCGACGGGGGGATCGGCTGGAAACACCATATATTTT; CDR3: CASTGGSAGNTIYF
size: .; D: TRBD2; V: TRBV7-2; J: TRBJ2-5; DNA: TGTGCCAGCAGCCCCACTAGCGGGGGGGCCGGTGAGACCCAGTACTTC; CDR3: CASSPTSGGAGETQYF
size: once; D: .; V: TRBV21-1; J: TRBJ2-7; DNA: TGTGCCATCTGGTGGACAAGTCCCTACGAGCAGTACTTC; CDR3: CAIWWTSPYEQYF
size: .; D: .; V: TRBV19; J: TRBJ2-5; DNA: TGTGCCAGTAGTAAAGCGGGCCCACAAGAGACCCAGTACTTC; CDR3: CASSKAGPQETQYF
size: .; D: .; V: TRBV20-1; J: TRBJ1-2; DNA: TGCAGTGTCGGGAGTCAATATGGCTACACCTTC; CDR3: CSVGSQYGYTF
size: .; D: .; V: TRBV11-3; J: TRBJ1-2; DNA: TGTGCCAGCAGCTTTCAACAGGGCGCCTATGGCTACACCTTC; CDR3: CASSFQQGAYGYTF
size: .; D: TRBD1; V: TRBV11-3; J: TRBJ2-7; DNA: TGTGCCAGCAGTCAGGGGGCCTACGAGCAGTACTTC; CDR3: CASSQGAYEQYF
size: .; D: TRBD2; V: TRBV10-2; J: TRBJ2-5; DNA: TGCGCCAGCGTAGCGGGGTCGGTGGAGACCCAGTACTTC; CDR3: CASVAGSVETQYF
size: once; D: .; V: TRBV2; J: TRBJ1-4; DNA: TGTGCCAGCAACCCGGACATTCTAAATGAAAAACTGTTTTTT; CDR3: CASNPDILNEKLFF
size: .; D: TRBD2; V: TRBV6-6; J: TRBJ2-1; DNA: TGTGCCAGCAGTTCTAGCGGGGGGGCTTTGAATGAGCAGTTCTTC; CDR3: CASSSSGGALNEQFF
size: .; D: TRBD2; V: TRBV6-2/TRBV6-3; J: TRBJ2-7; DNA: TGTGCCAGCAGTCCCGGGACTAGCGGGGGGCGATACTCCTACGAGCAGTACTTC; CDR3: CASSPGTSGGRYSYEQYF
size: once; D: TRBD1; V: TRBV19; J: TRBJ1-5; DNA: TGTGCCAGTAGTATCCTTACCGGGACAGCTTCGAGCAATCAGCCCCAGCATTTT; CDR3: CASSILTGTASSNQPQHF
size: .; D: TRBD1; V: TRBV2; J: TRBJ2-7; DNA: TGTGCCAGCAGTCAAGACAGGGGCCGACTCTTC; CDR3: CASSQDRGRLF
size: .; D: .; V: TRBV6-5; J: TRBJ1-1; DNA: TGTGCCAGCAGATTACAGGGGAACACTGAAGCTTTCTTT; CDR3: CASRLQGNTEAFF
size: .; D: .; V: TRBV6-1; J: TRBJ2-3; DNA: TGTGCCAGCAGTGAAGTGGGGGGGCTACGCACAGATACGCAGTATTTT; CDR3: CASSEVGGLRTDTQYF
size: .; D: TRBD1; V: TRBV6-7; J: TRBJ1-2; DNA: TGTGCCAGCAGGTCGACAGGGGGTGGGGGAGGCTACACCTTC; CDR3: CASRSTGGGGGYTF
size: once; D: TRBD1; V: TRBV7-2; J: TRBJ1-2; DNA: TGTGCCAGCAGCTTAGGTACAGGGGTCGGCTACACCTTC; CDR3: CASSLGTGVGYTF
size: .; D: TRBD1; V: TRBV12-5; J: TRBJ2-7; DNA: TGTGCTAGTGGTTTGTACGCCCCGGGACAGGGGTACGAGCAGTACTTC; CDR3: CASGLYAPGQGYEQYF
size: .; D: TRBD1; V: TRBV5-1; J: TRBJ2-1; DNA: TGCGCCAGCAGCTTGGCTCCACAGGGGGCAGAGGGTGAGCAGTTCTTC; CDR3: CASSLAPQGAEGEQFF
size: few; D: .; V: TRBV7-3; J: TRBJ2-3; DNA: TGTGCCAGATTTGAATTAGACCCGACTATAGCGGTTAGGCCTAGCACAGATACGCAGTATTTT; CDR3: CARFELDPTIAVRPSTDTQYF
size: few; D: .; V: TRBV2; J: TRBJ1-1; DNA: TGTGCCAGCAGTGCTGGGACACCTGAAGCTTTCTTT; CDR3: CASSAGTPEAFF
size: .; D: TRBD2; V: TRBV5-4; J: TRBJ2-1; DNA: TGTGCCAACAGCACAGAATTACTAGCGGGGGGCGCTATCAATGAGCAGTTCTTC; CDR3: CANSTELLAGGAINEQFF
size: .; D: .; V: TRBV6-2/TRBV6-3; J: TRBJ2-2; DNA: TGTGCCAGCAGTAGTAGACGGGAGAACACCGGGGAGCTGTTTTTT; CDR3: CASSSRRENTGELFF
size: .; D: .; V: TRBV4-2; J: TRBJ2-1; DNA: TGTGCCAGCAGCCAAGCACTAGGTCTGGAGCAGTTCTTC; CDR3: CASSQALGLEQFF